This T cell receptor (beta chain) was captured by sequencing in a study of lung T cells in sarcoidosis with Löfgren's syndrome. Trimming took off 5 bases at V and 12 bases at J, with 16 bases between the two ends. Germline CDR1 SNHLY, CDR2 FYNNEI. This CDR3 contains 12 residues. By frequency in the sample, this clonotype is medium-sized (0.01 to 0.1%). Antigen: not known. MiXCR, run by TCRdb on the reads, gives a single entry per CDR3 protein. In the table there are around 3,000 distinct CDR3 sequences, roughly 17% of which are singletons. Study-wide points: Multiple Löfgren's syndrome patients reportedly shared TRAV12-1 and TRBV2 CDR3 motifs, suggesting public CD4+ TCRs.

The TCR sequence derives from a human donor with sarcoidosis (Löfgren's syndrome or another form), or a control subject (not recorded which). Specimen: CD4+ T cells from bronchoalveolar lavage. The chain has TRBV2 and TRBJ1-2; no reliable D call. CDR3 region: CASSQISGYNTF. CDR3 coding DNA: TGTGCCAGCAGTCAAATCAGCGGGTATAACACCTTC. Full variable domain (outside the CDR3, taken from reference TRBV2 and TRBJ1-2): EPEVTQTPSHQVTQMGQEVILRCVPISNHLYFYWYRQILGQKVEFLVSFYNNEISEKSEIFDDQFSVERPDGSNFTLKIRSTKLEDSAMYFCASSQISGYNTFGSGTRLTVV.